These 13 T cell receptor beta chains share one sample of origin, sequenced in a study of T cells expressing NK-cell markers. After re-calling the 5' RACE reads, TCRdb lists one entry per CDR3 protein, DNA absent. In all, the sample yields some 600,000 distinct CDR3 sequences. Specimen: blood T cells: a sorted CD56 or NKG2C T cell subset, CD4+ or CD8+ T cells, or bulk PBMC T cells (not recorded which). The receptor source for this set is a man aged 18 to 30 in good health.

This sequence joins TRBV15 and TRBJ1-5. The CDR3 extends over 13 amino acids. Germline CDR1 LNHNV, CDR2 YYDKDF (reference sequence). CDR3 sequence: CATSENPNQPQHF.

The chain is built from TRBV7-9 and TRBJ2-7. CDR3 length equals 13 residues. Germline CDR1 reads SEHNR; CDR2 reads FQNEAQ (reference sequence). The CDR3 sequence: CASSFTSSYEQYF.

The chain joins TRBV7-2 to TRBJ2-3; TCRdb returns TRBD2, unconfirmable since there is no DNA. Per the germline V gene, CDR1 is SGHTA and CDR2 is FQGNSA. The CDR3 length is 15 residues. CDR3 sequence reads: CASSGEIPSTDTQYF.

CDR3 loop: CASSLRGFPETQYF. V and J are TRBV7-6 and TRBJ2-5; TCRdb indicates TRBD1, and absent DNA this call remains unverified. Looked up from germline, CDR1 is SGHVS and CDR2 is FNYEAQ. The CDR3 runs 14 residues.

The gene calls are TRBV5-1 and TRBJ2-1; TCRdb lists TRBD1, though no DNA is available to test this call. This CDR3 is 16 amino acids long. Germline CDR1 reads SGHRS; CDR2 reads YFSETQ. The CDR3: CASSPRGDYSYNEQFF.

The J gene is TRBJ2-5, the V gene TRBV10-3; TCRdb calls TRBD2, which cannot be checked without DNA. Germline CDR1 reads ENHRY; CDR2 reads SYGVKD. The CDR3 totals 15 residues. This CDR3 is CAISEDAAGSETQYF.

The chain is built from TRBV12-3 or TRBV12-4 and TRBJ2-7; with no DNA, the TCRdb D assignment of TRBD1 cannot be verified. This CDR3 is built from 15 residues. The CDR3 sequence is CASSWGGQAWYEQYF.

This chain joins TRBV11-2 and TRBJ2-1; the TCRdb D gene call, TRBD2, has no DNA to confirm it. Germline V gene lookup returns CDR1 SGHAT and CDR2 FQNNGV. The CDR3 runs to 16 residues. This chain's CDR3 is CASSLDGGSKFNEQFF.

The CDR3 here is CASSQDLGEASGELFF. The rearrangement uses TRBV4-2 and TRBJ2-2. This CDR3 has 16 residues. Germline lookup yields CDR1 LGHNA and CDR2 YNFKEQ.

V usage is TRBV29-1 and J usage is TRBJ2-5. The CDR3 runs to 13 residues. Germline-derived CDR1 and CDR2 are SQVTM and ANQGSEA. CDR3 sequence reads: CSVAGFLQETQYF.

The V gene is TRBV12-3 or TRBV12-4, the J gene TRBJ2-1; no DNA is available, so the TRBD2 call from TCRdb remains unchecked. The CDR3 runs to 17 residues. CDR3 residues: CASSLGPGLSSYNEQFF.

The genes are TRBV28 and TRBJ2-3; the TRBD2 assignment by TCRdb is unverifiable without DNA. This CDR3 has 15 amino acids. Germline values: CDR1 MDHEN, CDR2 SYDVKM. The CDR3 loop reads CASSSLKDLLRTQYF. Drawing the rest from reference TRBV28 and TRBJ2-3, the complete variable domain is DVKVTQSSRYLVKRTGEKVFLECVQDMDHENMFWYRQDPGLGLRLIYFSYDVKMKEKGDIPEGYSVSREKKERFSLILESASTNQTSMYLCASSSLKDLLRTQYFGPGTRLTVL.

This chain connects TRBV5-4 to TRBJ2-2; TCRdb outputs TRBD1, but without DNA this stays unchecked. The CDR3 has 19 amino acids. Germline V lookup: CDR1 SGHNT, CDR2 YYREEE (reference sequence). CDR3 sequence reads: CASSLLLGTFSPNTGELFF.